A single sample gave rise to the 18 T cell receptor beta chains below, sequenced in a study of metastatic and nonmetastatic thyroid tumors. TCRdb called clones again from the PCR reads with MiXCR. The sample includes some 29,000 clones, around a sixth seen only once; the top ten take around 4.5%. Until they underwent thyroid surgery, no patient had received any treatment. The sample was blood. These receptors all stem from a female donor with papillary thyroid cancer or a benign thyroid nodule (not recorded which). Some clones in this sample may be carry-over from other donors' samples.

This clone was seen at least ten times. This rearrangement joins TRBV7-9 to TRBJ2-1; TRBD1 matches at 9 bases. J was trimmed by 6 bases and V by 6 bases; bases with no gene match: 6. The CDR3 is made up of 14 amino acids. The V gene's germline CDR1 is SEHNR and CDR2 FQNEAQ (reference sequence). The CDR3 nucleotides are TGTGCCAGCAGGCCGACAGGGGGTGGCAATGAGCAGTTCTTC. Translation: CASRPTGGGNEQFF.

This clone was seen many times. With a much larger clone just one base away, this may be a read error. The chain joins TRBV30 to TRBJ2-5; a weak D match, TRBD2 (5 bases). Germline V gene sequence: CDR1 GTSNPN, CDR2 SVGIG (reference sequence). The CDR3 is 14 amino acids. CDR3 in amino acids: CAWSVWGVRETRYF. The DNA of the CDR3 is TGTGCCTGGAGTGTATGGGGAGTACGAGAGACCCGGTACTTC. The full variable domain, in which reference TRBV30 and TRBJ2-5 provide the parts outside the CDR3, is SQTIHQWPATLVQPVGSPLSLECTVEGTSNPNLYWYRQAAGRGLQLLFYSVGIGQISSEVPQNLSASRPQDRQFILSSKKLLLSDSGFYLCAWSVWGVRETRYFGPGTRLLVL.

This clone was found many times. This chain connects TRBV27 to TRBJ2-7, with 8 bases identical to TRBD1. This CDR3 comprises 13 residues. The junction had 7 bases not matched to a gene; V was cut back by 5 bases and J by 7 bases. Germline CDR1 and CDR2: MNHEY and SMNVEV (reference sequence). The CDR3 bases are TGTGCCAGCAGTCCCGACAGGGGAAAAGAGCAGTACTTC. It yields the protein CASSPDRGKEQYF.

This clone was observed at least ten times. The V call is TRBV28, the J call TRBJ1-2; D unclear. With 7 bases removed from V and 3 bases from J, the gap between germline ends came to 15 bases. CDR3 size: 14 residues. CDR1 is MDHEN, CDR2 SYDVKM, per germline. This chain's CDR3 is CASTSLPADYGYTF. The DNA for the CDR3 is TGTGCCAGCACCTCCTTGCCAGCGGACTATGGCTACACCTTC.

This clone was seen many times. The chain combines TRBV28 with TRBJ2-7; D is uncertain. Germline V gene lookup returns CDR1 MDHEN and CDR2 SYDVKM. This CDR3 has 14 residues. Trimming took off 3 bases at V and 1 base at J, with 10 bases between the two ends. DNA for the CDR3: TGTGCCAGCAGTTTTTTGGGCGGTTCCTACGAGCAGTACTTC. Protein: CASSFLGGSYEQYF. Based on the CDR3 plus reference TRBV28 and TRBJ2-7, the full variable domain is DVKVTQSSRYLVKRTGEKVFLECVQDMDHENMFWYRQDPGLGLRLIYFSYDVKMKEKGDIPEGYSVSREKKERFSLILESASTNQTSMYLCASSFLGGSYEQYFGPGTRLTVT.

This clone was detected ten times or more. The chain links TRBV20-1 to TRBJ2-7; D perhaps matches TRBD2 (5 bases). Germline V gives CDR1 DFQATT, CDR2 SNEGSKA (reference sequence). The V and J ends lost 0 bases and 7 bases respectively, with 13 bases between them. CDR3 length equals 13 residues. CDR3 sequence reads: CSARDNSVPEQYF. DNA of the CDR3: TGCAGTGCTAGAGATAATAGCGTGCCGGAGCAGTACTTC.

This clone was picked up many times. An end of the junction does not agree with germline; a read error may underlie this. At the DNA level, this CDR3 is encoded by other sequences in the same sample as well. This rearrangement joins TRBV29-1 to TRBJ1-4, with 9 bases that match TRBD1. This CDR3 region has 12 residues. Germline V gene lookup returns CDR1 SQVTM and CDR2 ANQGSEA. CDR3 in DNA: TGTAGCGTGGGACAGGGAGGCGAAAAACTGTTTTTT. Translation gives CSVGQGGEKLFF.

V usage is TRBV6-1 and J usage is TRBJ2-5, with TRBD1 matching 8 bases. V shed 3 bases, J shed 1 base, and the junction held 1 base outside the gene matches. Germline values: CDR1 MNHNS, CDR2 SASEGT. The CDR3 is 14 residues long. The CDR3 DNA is TGTGCCAGCAGTGATACAGGGGGCCAAGAGACCCAGTACTTC. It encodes CASSDTGGQETQYF.

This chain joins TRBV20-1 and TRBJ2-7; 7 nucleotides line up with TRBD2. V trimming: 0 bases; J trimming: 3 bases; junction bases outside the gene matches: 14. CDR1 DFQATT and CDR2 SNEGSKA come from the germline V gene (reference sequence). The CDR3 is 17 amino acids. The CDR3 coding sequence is TGCAGTGCTAGAGACCCCAGCGGGGTGGGGGGTGGCTACGAGCAGTACTTC. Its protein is CSARDPSGVGGGYEQYF.

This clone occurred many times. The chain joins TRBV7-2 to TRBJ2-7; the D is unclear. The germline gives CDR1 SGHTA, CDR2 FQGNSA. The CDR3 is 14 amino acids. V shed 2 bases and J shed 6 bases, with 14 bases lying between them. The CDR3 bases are TGTGCCAGCAGCTTACCCTCGATGATGGGCGAGCAGTACTTC. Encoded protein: CASSLPSMMGEQYF. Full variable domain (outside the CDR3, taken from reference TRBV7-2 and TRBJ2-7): GAGVSQSPSNKVTEKGKDVELRCDPISGHTALYWYRQSLGQGLEFLIYFQGNSAPDKSGLPSDRFSAERTGGSVSTLTIQRTQQEDSAVYLCASSLPSMMGEQYFGPGTRLTVT.

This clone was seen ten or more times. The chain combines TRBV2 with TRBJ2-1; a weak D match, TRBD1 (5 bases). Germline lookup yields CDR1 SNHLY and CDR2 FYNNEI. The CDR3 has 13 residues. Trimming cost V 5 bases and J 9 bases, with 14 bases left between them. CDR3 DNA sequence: TGTGCCAGCAGTTACGTCCCAGGGCCTGAGCAGTTCTTC. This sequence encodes CASSYVPGPEQFF.

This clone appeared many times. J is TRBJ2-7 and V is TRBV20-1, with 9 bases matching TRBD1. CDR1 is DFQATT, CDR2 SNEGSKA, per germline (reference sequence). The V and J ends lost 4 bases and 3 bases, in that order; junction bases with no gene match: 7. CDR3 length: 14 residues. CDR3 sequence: CSATGGTGSYEQYF. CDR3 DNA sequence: TGCAGTGCTACTGGGGGGACAGGGAGCTACGAGCAGTACTTC.

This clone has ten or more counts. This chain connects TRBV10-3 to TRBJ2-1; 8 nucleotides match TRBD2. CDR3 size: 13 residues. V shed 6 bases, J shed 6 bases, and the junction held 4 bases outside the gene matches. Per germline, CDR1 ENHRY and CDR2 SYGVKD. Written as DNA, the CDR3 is TGTGCCATCAGCGGGAGGGCCGGCAATGAGCAGTTCTTC. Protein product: CAISGRAGNEQFF.

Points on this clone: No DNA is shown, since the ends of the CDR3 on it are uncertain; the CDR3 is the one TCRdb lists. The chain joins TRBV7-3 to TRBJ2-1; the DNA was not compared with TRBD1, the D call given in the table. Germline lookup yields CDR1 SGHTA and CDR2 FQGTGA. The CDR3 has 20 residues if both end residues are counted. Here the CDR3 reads CASSTGLGSEQYFGPGEQFF.

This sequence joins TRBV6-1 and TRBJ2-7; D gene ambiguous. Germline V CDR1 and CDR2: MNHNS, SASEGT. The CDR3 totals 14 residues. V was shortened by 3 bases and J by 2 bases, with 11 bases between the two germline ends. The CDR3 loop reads CASSEDPRPYEQYF. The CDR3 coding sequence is TGTGCCAGCAGTGAGGACCCGAGACCCTACGAGCAGTACTTC.

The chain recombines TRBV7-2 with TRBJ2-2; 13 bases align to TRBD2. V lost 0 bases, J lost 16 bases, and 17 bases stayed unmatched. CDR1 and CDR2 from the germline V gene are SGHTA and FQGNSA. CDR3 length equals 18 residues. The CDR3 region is CASSLAHGLAGVAGESFF. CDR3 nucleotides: TGTGCCAGCAGCTTAGCGCACGGACTAGCGGGAGTCGCCGGGGAGTCGTTTTTT.

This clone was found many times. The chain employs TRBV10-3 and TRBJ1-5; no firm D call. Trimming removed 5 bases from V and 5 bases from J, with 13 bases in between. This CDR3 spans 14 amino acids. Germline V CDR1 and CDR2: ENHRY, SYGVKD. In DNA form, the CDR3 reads TGTGCCATCAGTCAAGGGCAGAAGGATCAGCCCCAGCATTTT. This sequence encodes CAISQGQKDQPQHF.

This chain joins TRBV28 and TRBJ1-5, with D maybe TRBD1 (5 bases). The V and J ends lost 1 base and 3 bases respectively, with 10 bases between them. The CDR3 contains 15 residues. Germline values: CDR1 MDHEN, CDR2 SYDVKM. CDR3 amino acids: CASSLFDSHNQPQHF. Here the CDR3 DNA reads TGTGCCAGCAGTTTATTCGACAGCCACAATCAGCCCCAGCATTTT.